These 20 T cell receptor beta chains were sequenced from one sample in a study of CXCR3-negative and CXCR3-positive naive CD8 T cells. UMI-tagged TRB cDNA libraries were built via 5' RACE. With the 5' RACE reads reprocessed, TCRdb shows one record per CDR3 protein and no DNA. The sample has about 82,000 distinct CDR3 sequences. Input material: naive CXCR3- CD8+ T cells from blood. Subset here: CD45RO-CCR7+CD27+CD95- naive CD8+ T cells lacking CXCR3 (TNR3-). Receptors originate from a human donor in good health. Some clones in this sample may be carry-over from other donors' samples.

CDR3 region: CASSLLGGGEYDEQYF. This sequence joins TRBV4-2 and TRBJ2-7; the TCRdb D gene call, TRBD2, has no DNA to confirm it. This CDR3 spans 16 amino acids. The germline V gene has CDR1 LGHNA and CDR2 YNFKEQ.

The chain is built from TRBV14 and TRBJ2-7. This CDR3 is built from 12 residues. Germline CDR1 reads SGHDN; CDR2 reads FVKESK. CDR3 sequence: CASSQNRYEQYF. The entire variable domain, with the rest obtained from reference TRBV14 and TRBJ2-7, is as follows: EAGVTQFPSHSVIEKGQTVTLRCDPISGHDNLYWYRRVMGKEIKFLLHFVKESKQDESGMPNNRFLAERTGGTYSTLKVQPAELEDSGVYFCASSQNRYEQYFGPGTRLTVT.

This chain links TRBV7-3 with TRBJ2-1; no DNA is available, so the TRBD2 call from TCRdb remains unchecked. Germline V gene lookup returns CDR1 SGHTA and CDR2 FQGTGA. CDR3 length: 13 residues. CDR3 in amino acids: CASSLISGGEQFF.

The chain has TRBV7-6 and TRBJ2-7; TCRdb names TRBD2, which stays unverified in the absence of DNA. This CDR3 has 12 residues. Germline CDR1 and CDR2: SGHVS and FNYEAQ. CDR3 sequence: CASSLAEGEQYF.

This chain connects TRBV7-9 to TRBJ2-7; checking the TCRdb D call of TRBD2 is not possible without DNA. The CDR3 runs to 12 residues. Germline values: CDR1 SEHNR, CDR2 FQNEAQ (reference sequence). The CDR3 loop reads CASSWGLDEQYF.

V and J are TRBV7-9 and TRBJ1-1; the D gene TCRdb calls, TRBD1, cannot be checked with no DNA. This CDR3 is built from 14 residues. The germline gives CDR1 SEHNR, CDR2 FQNEAQ (reference sequence). The CDR3 region is CASSGTALNTEAFF.

This chain connects TRBV28 to TRBJ2-6; the TCRdb D gene call, TRBD1, has no DNA to confirm it. The CDR3 extends over 18 amino acids. CDR1 is MDHEN and CDR2 is SYDVKM in the germline V gene. The CDR3 spells CASSPKSPVYSGANVLTF.

The rearrangement uses TRBV20-1 and TRBJ1-3; TCRdb gives TRBD1 as the D gene, but with no DNA this cannot be confirmed. This CDR3 region has 13 residues. Germline CDR1 reads DFQATT; CDR2 reads SNEGSKA (reference sequence). The CDR3 spells CSAPRAGRNTIYF.

The V and J genes are TRBV7-6 and TRBJ1-1; there is no DNA to check the TCRdb D call of TRBD1. Per the germline V gene, CDR1 is SGHVS and CDR2 is FNYEAQ. This CDR3 spans 12 amino acids. CDR3 region: CASSSDVPEAFF.

The genes are TRBV28 and TRBJ1-1; TCRdb's D call of TRBD1 is untestable without DNA. The length of the CDR3 is 17 residues. CDR1 MDHEN and CDR2 SYDVKM come from the germline V gene. The CDR3 sequence is CASSLFGGQGSFTEAFF.

The V gene is TRBV11-3, the J gene TRBJ2-2; as DNA is missing, the TRBD1 call by TCRdb cannot be tested. There are 13 residues in the CDR3. The germline CDR1 and CDR2 sequences are SGHNT and YENEEA. CDR3 amino acids: CASSYPLNGELFF.

The rearrangement links TRBV12-3 or TRBV12-4 to TRBJ2-3; TCRdb's D call of TRBD1 is untestable without DNA. The CDR3 spans 16 residues. CDR3 loop: CASSSRDRDNTDTQYF.

CDR3 sequence reads: CASRPGTPSEQYF. J is TRBJ2-7 and V is TRBV27; TCRdb proposes TRBD1, but this gene call is untestable without DNA. Germline V gene sequence: CDR1 MNHEY, CDR2 SMNVEV (reference sequence). The CDR3 extends over 13 amino acids.

The chain couples TRBV29-1 to TRBJ2-1; TCRdb gives TRBD1 as the D gene, but with no DNA this cannot be confirmed. The CDR3 spans 15 residues. Germline CDR1 is SQVTM and CDR2 is ANQGSEA. The CDR3 sequence: CSVHGTGGANNEQFF.

This rearrangement joins TRBV12-3 or TRBV12-4 to TRBJ2-7. The CDR3 is 11 amino acids. CDR3 protein: CASSVGSEQYF.

This chain joins TRBV7-9 and TRBJ2-7; TCRdb picks TRBD1, but there is no DNA to check that call. The CDR3 runs 15 residues. Germline V lookup: CDR1 SEHNR, CDR2 FQNEAQ (reference sequence). The CDR3 loop is CASSSGDRDPYEQYF.

V gene TRBV9 combines with J gene TRBJ2-1; the D call of TRBD2 rests on TCRdb alone, since no DNA is present to check it. CDR1 is SGDLS, CDR2 YYNGEE, per germline. This CDR3 is 14 amino acids long. The CDR3 protein is CASSPSGFHNEQFF.

CDR3: CASSLSPHRGMDNEQFF. This sequence joins TRBV28 and TRBJ2-1; TCRdb selects TRBD1, and the lack of DNA leaves this call unchecked. The CDR3 loop spans 17 amino acids. The germline CDR1 and CDR2 sequences are MDHEN and SYDVKM.

This chain uses TRBV20-1 with TRBJ1-1; the D gene TCRdb calls, TRBD1, cannot be checked with no DNA. From germline, CDR1 is DFQATT and CDR2 SNEGSKA (reference sequence). The CDR3 runs 13 residues. CDR3 sequence: CSAPDSLNTEAFF.

The chain couples TRBV6-2 or TRBV6-3 to TRBJ1-3; TCRdb's D call, TRBD1, is unchecked because there is no DNA. Germline lookup yields CDR1 MNHEY and CDR2 SVGEGT. This CDR3 comprises 17 residues. The CDR3 region is CASSYSSDSRSGNTIYF.